The 18 T cell receptor beta chains below come from one sample, sequenced in a study of T-cell memory formation after mild COVID-19. TCRdb redid the calling of the 5' RACE reads with MiXCR, one entry per CDR3 protein. The sample carries 250,000 to 350,000 distinct CDR3 sequences, approximately 20% recorded once. What was sequenced was PBMCs or a T cell subset sorted from them (not recorded which). The source of these receptors is a young man who had mild COVID-19 (a few samples of this study predate the infection). Cell type and time point are not known.

The chain uses TRBV29-1 and TRBJ1-2; weak D call: TRBD1 (5 bases). The V gene lost 6 bases and the J gene lost 0 bases, with 5 bases spanning the gap. The CDR3 contains 11 residues. Germline V lookup: CDR1 SQVTM, CDR2 ANQGSEA. This CDR3 is CSVTANYGYTF. Written as DNA, the CDR3 is TGCAGCGTGACAGCTAACTATGGCTACACCTTC. Filled out from reference TRBV29-1 and TRBJ1-2, the complete variable domain reads SAVISQKPSRDICQRGTSLTIQCQVDSQVTMMFWYRQQPGQSLTLIATANQGSEATYESGFVIDKFPISRPNLTFSTLTVSNMSPEDSSIYLCSVTANYGYTFGSGTRLTVV.

In nucleotides, the CDR3 is TGTGCCAGCAGGGGGACCAGGAACACTGAAGCTTTCTTT. It specifies CASRGTRNTEAFF. This chain connects TRBV12-3 or TRBV12-4 to TRBJ1-1; a possible D gene is TRBD1 (5 bases). Trimming left V 6 bases short and J 1 base short, with 9 bases between. The CDR3 spans 13 residues.

This clonotype was observed a handful of times. The rearrangement joins TRBV12-3 or TRBV12-4 to TRBJ2-7; TRBD1 agrees at 10 bases. Unmatched junction bases numbered 3, after V lost 6 bases and J lost 4 bases. CDR3 length: 13 residues. CDR3 loop: CASSRTGGYEQYV. The CDR3 nucleotides are TGTGCCAGCAGCCGGACAGGGGGGTACGAGCAGTACGTC.

The table lists this clonotype with a few counts. The DNA of the CDR3 is TGCAGTGCCTATTCCACAGGGATCACCAGCTACAATGAGCAGTTCTTC. Translating gives CSAYSTGITSYNEQFF. The chain couples TRBV20-1 to TRBJ2-1; D perhaps matches TRBD1 (6 bases). Trimming removed 6 bases from V and 3 bases from J, with 21 bases in between. CDR1 DFQATT and CDR2 SNEGSKA come from the germline V gene (reference sequence). This CDR3 region has 16 residues.

CDR3 in DNA: TGCGCCAGCACCCGGGGAGCGGCTAGCGGGGGCGAGCCCCCAGAGACCCAGTACTTC. Residues: CASTRGAASGGEPPETQYF. The chain uses TRBV5-1 and TRBJ2-5; 10 bases map to TRBD2. Germline CDR1 and CDR2: SGHRS and YFSETQ. CDR3 length: 19 residues. Trimming removed 6 bases from V and 4 bases from J; junction bases left unmatched: 21.

The rearrangement uses TRBV27 and TRBJ1-1, with TRBD1 matching over 7 bases. The CDR3 is 15 residues long. Germline V CDR1 and CDR2: MNHEY, SMNVEV (reference sequence). J gave up 2 bases and V 4 bases, and 7 bases lay outside the gene matches. The chain's CDR3 is CASSSWGQRNTEAFF. CDR3 bases: TGTGCCAGCAGTTCTTGGGGACAGCGCAACACTGAAGCTTTCTTT.

This clonotype was found many times. The chain uses TRBV15 and TRBJ2-3; no firm D call. Looked up from germline, CDR1 is LNHNV and CDR2 is YYDKDF (reference sequence). This CDR3 comprises 13 residues. The V gene lost 0 bases and the J gene lost 5 bases, with 6 bases spanning the gap. The CDR3 reads CATSRDRVDTQYF. The CDR3 DNA reads as TGTGCCACCAGCAGAGATAGGGTAGATACGCAGTATTTT.

This clonotype was detected only once. The V gene is TRBV19, the J gene TRBJ2-1; 11 bases map to TRBD2. The CDR3 is 15 residues long. Germline loops: CDR1 LNHDA, CDR2 SQIVND (reference sequence). V was pared by 5 bases and J by 7 bases, with 7 bases of the junction left unmatched. CDR3 sequence: CASSVLAGGMNEQFF. CDR3 in DNA: TGTGCCAGTAGTGTTCTAGCGGGGGGAATGAATGAGCAGTTCTTC.

This sequence joins TRBV6-1 and TRBJ1-1, with D uncertain. Trimming took 7 bases from V and 0 from J, leaving 9 bases between them. In germline, CDR1 is MNHNS, CDR2 SASEGT. The CDR3 is made up of 13 amino acids. The CDR3, as DNA: TGTGCCAGCATCCCCGGGATGAACACTGAAGCTTTCTTT. This gives the protein CASIPGMNTEAFF.

This sequence joins TRBV7-3 and TRBJ1-1; a possible D gene is TRBD1 (6 bases). Germline CDR1 and CDR2: SGHTA and FQGTGA. V lost 4 bases and J 8 bases, leaving 14 bases between the germline ends. This CDR3 spans 13 amino acids. The chain's CDR3 is CASSSRQDREAFF. The CDR3 DNA reads TGTGCCAGCAGCTCTAGACAAGACAGGGAAGCTTTCTTT.

This clonotype came up many times. The V and J genes are TRBV5-1 and TRBJ2-1; 8 nucleotides agree with TRBD2. V lost 4 bases, J lost 5 bases, and 5 bases stayed unmatched. Germline values: CDR1 SGHRS, CDR2 YFSETQ. CDR3 length: 14 residues. CDR3: CASSPSGSNNEQFF. CDR3 DNA: TGCGCCAGCAGCCCGAGCGGGAGCAACAATGAGCAGTTCTTC.

V gene TRBV20-1 combines with J gene TRBJ2-7, with 7 positions matching TRBD1. Germline loops: CDR1 DFQATT, CDR2 SNEGSKA (reference sequence). The CDR3 sequence is 14 residues long. After removal of 6 bases from V and 0 bases from J, the junction contained 8 bases not matched to a gene. Here the CDR3 DNA reads TGCAGTGCAACCCACAGGGGTCTCTCCTACGAGCAGTACGTC. It specifies CSATHRGLSYEQYV.

The rearrangement uses TRBV6-1 and TRBJ2-3, with D uncertain. There are 13 residues in the CDR3. Germline CDR1 is MNHNS and CDR2 is SASEGT. V was trimmed by 7 bases and J by 2 bases, leaving 10 bases between them. The CDR3 protein is CASTHGPTDTQYF. CDR3 sequence (DNA): TGTGCCAGCACTCACGGGCCCACAGATACGCAGTATTTT.

This clonotype was recorded a few times. The rearrangement uses TRBV20-1 and TRBJ1-5, with a possible D match to TRBD1 (6 bases). CDR1 DFQATT and CDR2 SNEGSKA come from the germline V gene (reference sequence). This CDR3 has 12 residues. V lost 4 bases and J 6 bases, leaving 10 bases between the germline ends. The CDR3 reads CSATNRVQPQHF. Written as DNA, the CDR3 is TGCAGTGCTACTAACAGGGTTCAGCCCCAGCATTTT.

This clonotype has more than one count but fewer than ten. This chain joins TRBV7-9 and TRBJ2-1; unclear D gene. The CDR3 spans 15 residues. In germline, CDR1 is SEHNR, CDR2 FQNEAQ (reference sequence). Trimming left V 5 bases short and J 4 bases short, with 15 bases between. CDR3 in DNA: TGTGCCAGCAGCGAAGAAGGACGGAGATACAATGAGCAGTTCTTC. Translated, it gives CASSEEGRRYNEQFF.

This clonotype was counted a few times. The rearrangement joins TRBV7-6 to TRBJ1-2; 7 bases align to TRBD1. V shed 4 bases and J 2 bases; nucleotides not matched to a gene: 7. Germline V gene sequence: CDR1 SGHVS, CDR2 FNYEAQ. This CDR3 comprises 15 residues. The CDR3 is CASSSRQGVNYGYTF. The DNA of the CDR3 is TGTGCCAGCAGCTCCCGACAGGGAGTGAACTATGGCTACACCTTC.

This clonotype was found a few times. This rearrangement joins TRBV14 to TRBJ1-2; 7 nucleotides agree with TRBD1. Germline V CDR1 and CDR2: SGHDN, FVKESK. The trim removed 0 bases at V and 5 bases at J, leaving 0 bases unmatched. CDR3 length: 13 residues. This chain's CDR3 is CASSQEGQYGYTF. CDR3 in DNA: TGTGCCAGCAGCCAAGAGGGACAGTATGGCTACACCTTC.

The chain combines TRBV6-2 or TRBV6-3 with TRBJ2-5; weak D call: TRBD2 (6 bases). V was pared by 0 bases and J by 3 bases, with 14 bases between. This CDR3 has 16 amino acids. The V gene's germline CDR1 is MNHEY and CDR2 SVGEGT. CDR3 residues: CASSYSSERAEETQYF. CDR3 in DNA: TGTGCCAGCAGTTACTCGAGTGAGCGGGCGGAAGAGACCCAGTACTTC.